Sequencing of this TCR beta chain was carried out in a study of T-cell reconstitution after alpha-beta-depleted transplantation in children. Findings and limits, study-wide: Several hundred rapidly expanded clones from non-depleted graft cells reportedly supplied alpha-beta T cells about two months post-transplant. It was newly produced T cells that mostly accounted for T-cell counts and diversity one year after transplant. In some patients, recipient T cells and intrathymic progenitors surviving conditioning explained high day-60 diversity.

CDR1 is DFQATT, CDR2 SNEGSKA, per germline (reference sequence). V dropped 2 bases and J dropped 8 bases, with 7 bases sitting between them. This CDR3 contains 11 residues. This clonotype was detected ten times or more. The target antigen is unknown. Molecular barcoding with unique molecular identifiers was used for the TCRbeta library. TCRdb passed the PCR reads through MiXCR, listing each CDR3 protein once. The sample includes some 200,000 distinct CDR3 sequences, 6.3% of them seen just once. V usage is TRBV20-1 and J usage is TRBJ2-4; possibly TRBD2 for D (6 bases). This receptor was identified in a girl less than two years old with combined immunodeficiency, due to receive a stem cell transplant. The sequences come from PBMCs, collected before TCRalphabeta/CD19-depleted stem cell transplant. CDR3 amino acids: CSARWEDIQYF. The CDR3 DNA is TGCAGTGCTAGATGGGAGGACATTCAGTACTTC.